Listed below are T cell receptor beta chains from one sample, sequenced in a study of shared clonotypes between healthy human individuals. The data were produced by immunoSEQ multiplex PCR, yet TCRdb's version contains in-frame clones alone and is incomplete. The profile shows some 630,000 clones, roughly 78% of them singletons. Sequenced input: memory CD4+ T cells sorted from blood. The source is a woman younger than 45 in good health. CDR3s include the opening cysteine and the closing phenylalanine or tryptophan. The D gene is left open where the match is weak. Size is stated for part of the rows, as once, few or many counts, or as a class when the clone is expanded.

>NA|NA|TRBV28|TRBJ2-1
TGTGCCAGCAGAATGGACAATCACAATGAGCAGTTCTTC
CASRMDNHNEQFF
>NA|NA|TRBV5-1|TRBJ2-2
TGCGCCAGCAGTTTGCCGCCCGAAGGCGACACCGGGGAGCTGTTTTTT
CASSLPPEGDTGELFF
>NA|NA|TRBV11-2|TRBJ2-7
TGTGCCAGCAGCATAGGAAACTACGAGCAGTACTTC
CASSIGNYEQYF
>NA|NA|TRBV5-4|TRBJ1-1
TGTGCCAGCAGCCTAGCGGCGGCGGGGAATTCGATCACTGAAGCTTTCTTT
CASSLAAAGNSITEAFF
>NA|NA|TRBV7-2|TRBJ2-7
TGTGCCAGCAGCTTAGGGGGTGGGCCCACTGGGGAGCAGTACTTC
CASSLGGGPTGEQYF
>TRBD1|NA|TRBV28|TRBJ1-6
TGTGCCAGCAGGGCCGTTGGACAGGGGAATTCACCCCTCCACTTT
CASRAVGQGNSPLHF
>NA|NA|TRBV5-8|TRBJ2-2
TGTGCCAGCAGCTCTGGTAATGTCGGGGAGCTGTTTTTT
CASSSGNVGELFF
>NA|few|TRBV5-1|TRBJ2-7
TGCGCCAGCAGCTTGGGACAGGTCTCCTACGAGCAGTACTTC
CASSLGQVSYEQYF
>TRBD2|few|TRBV2|TRBJ2-5
TGTGCCAGCAGTGAAAATAGCGGGAGTGAGACCCAGTACTTC
CASSENSGSETQYF
>NA|NA|TRBV27|TRBJ2-7
TGTGCCATTCGAGTAAACAGGGCCCCTTACGAGCAGTACTTC
CAIRVNRAPYEQYF
>NA|many|TRBV4-1|TRBJ2-1
TGCGCCAGCAGCCAAGAGAGACAGCTCGATGAGCAGTTCTTC
CASSQERQLDEQFF
>NA|NA|TRBV19|TRBJ1-2
TGTGCCAGCCTGGGTAGAAACTATGGCTACACCTTC
CASLGRNYGYTF
>NA|many|TRBV5-5|TRBJ1-1
TGTGCCAGCAGCTTGGCGGGGATGGACACTGAAGCTTTCTTT
CASSLAGMDTEAFF
>NA|NA|TRBV6-5|TRBJ2-7
TGTGCCAGCAGTACCCGGGACGCCGGGACCTACGAGCAGTACTTC
CASSTRDAGTYEQYF
>NA|once|TRBV15|TRBJ1-1
TGTGCCACCAGCACCCAGAAGAACACTGAAGCTTTCTTT
CATSTQKNTEAFF
>NA|many|TRBV27|TRBJ2-1
TGTGCCAGCAGTTTTAACGGGAGAGACAATGAGCAGTTCTTC
CASSFNGRDNEQFF
>NA|NA|TRBV6-4|TRBJ2-3
TGTGCCGCCCTGATAGGAGATACGCAGTATTTT
CAALIGDTQYF
>NA|NA|TRBV7-9|TRBJ2-3
TGTGCCAGCAGCACTGACTCCCTCGGCCCGGGTACGCAGTATTTT
CASSTDSLGPGTQYF